This paragraph covers one T cell receptor beta chain sequence. Its target is unknown. The sample originates from a study of cytotoxic CD8 clonotypes in ibrutinib-treated CLL. Study summary: Response samples were obtained once patients had received a median approximately 11 months of treatment, range 6 to 36.

Notes on the study in general: Under therapy, public clonotypes either contracted or stayed stable, and they were uncommon.

Libraries were prepared by immunoSEQ multiplex PCR; TCRdb keeps only in-frame clonotypes and omits some of them. The table shows 110,000 to 150,000 clones, with 60% to 85% occurring only once. Germline-derived CDR1 and CDR2 are SGHRS and YFSETQ. The CDR3 runs 15 residues. J was trimmed by 4 bases and V by 4 bases; bases with no gene match: 8. The sequence came from a human donor with chronic lymphocytic leukemia. The source was PBMCs, collected after 24 months of ibrutinib treatment. The rearrangement uses TRBV5-1 and TRBJ2-7; TRBD1 matches at 10 bases. CDR3 in amino acids: CASSPWTGGAYEQYF. The CDR3 coding sequence is TGCGCCAGCAGCCCCTGGACAGGGGGTGCTTACGAGCAGTACTTC.